The rows below give T cell receptor beta chains drawn from one sample of a study of cytomegalovirus exposure and HLA in healthy donors. TCRdb's table, derived via immunoSEQ multiplex PCR, lists solely in-frame clones and lacks some. Of 130,000 to 150,000 clones listed, 65% to 80% are singletons. The source material was PBMCs. The receptors were sampled from a man aged 35-49 years in good health and CMV-seropositive. Each CDR3 is given without its conserved first and last residue. Fields, in order: V gene, J gene, CDR3 protein.

TRBV25-1	TRBJ2-7	ASSDVYEQY
TRBV4-2	TRBJ2-1	ASSQETSGRVEQF
TRBV7-9	TRBJ2-1	ASSRTGWADEQF
TRBV5-1	TRBJ1-3	ASGQGPGNTIY
TRBV14	TRBJ2-3	ASSQAGLGDTQY
TRBV2	TRBJ1-1	ASSERQGGTEAF
TRBV11-3	TRBJ1-1	ASSWDRDTEAF
TRBV5-4	TRBJ2-1	ASSLRWSAGGNEQF
TRBV4-3	TRBJ1-1	ASSQVRGVNTEAF
TRBV6-1	TRBJ1-2	ASSFDREGYT
TRBV7-6	TRBJ2-1	ASSQRVYNEQF
TRBV28	TRBJ1-5	ASSLSPLDSNQPQH
TRBV9	TRBJ2-5	ASSVEPAGEETQY
TRBV2	TRBJ1-4	AGSSGQGAKEGEKLF
TRBV5-1	TRBJ2-3	ASSPGLAGGSDTQY
TRBV19	TRBJ2-6	ACSPGSGANVLT
TRBV30	TRBJ1-5	AWSGLQRDQPQH
TRBV6-1	TRBJ1-2	ASSLDSARGYT
TRBV10-1	TRBJ1-4	ASSESSREGEKLF
TRBV12-5	TRBJ2-5	ASGLAASGSWETQY
TRBV6-5	TRBJ1-2	ASSPGQRYGYT
TRBV27	-	ASSAGRWAYEQY
TRBV9	TRBJ1-5	ASSAPRGTESQH
TRBV4-1	TRBJ2-1	ASSQDGAGLTYNEQF
TRBV28	TRBJ2-7	ASRLYGRDFHEQY
TRBV11-2	TRBJ1-2	ASSRDSSYGYT
TRBV19	TRBJ1-1	ASSLDRETLNTEAF
TRBV7-9	TRBJ2-2	ASSLSVGGTGELF
TRBV5-1	TRBJ2-1	ASSETGTSGNEQF
TRBV19	TRBJ2-1	ASSRGLADNEQF
TRBV2	TRBJ1-5	ASRGRGSNQPQH
TRBV27	TRBJ1-1	ASSLQGRTEAF
TRBV6-5	TRBJ1-1	ASSYLGGSTEAF
TRBV25-1	TRBJ2-7	ASSESSSGGYYEQY
TRBV2	TRBJ1-2	ASSEARLEGYT
TRBV7-9	TRBJ1-4	ASGGTGTEKLF
TRBV27	TRBJ1-2	ASSSKEGLSGYT
TRBV4-3	TRBJ1-3	ASSQDYRGGNTIY
TRBV7-6	TRBJ1-1	ASSLEHVANTEAF
TRBV30	TRBJ1-2	ARNHRGSNYGYT
TRBV28	TRBJ2-7	ASSFRRLRTEQY
TRBV2	TRBJ2-1	ASSALAGYNEQF
TRBV6-6	TRBJ2-7	ASSFSASSDEQY